One and the same sample provided the 12 T cell receptor beta chains below, sequenced in a study of cytomegalovirus exposure and HLA in healthy donors (dated by TCRdb to 2015 to 2018). The library came from the immunoSEQ multiplex PCR assay. TCRdb stores this immuneACCESS table with in-frame sequences only. Part of the clones is absent; in the studies checked, under half of the shortfall reflects unresolved V genes, and no reason is known for the rest. The sample table lists fewer than 200,000 clones, roughly 86% of them with a count of one. The ten most abundant clones make up approximately 7% of the sample. Sequencing used PBMCs. The source is a man aged 30-40 years in good health and CMV-seropositive.

The chain combines TRBV6-5 with TRBJ2-7; 7 bases match TRBD1. Germline trimming cut 7 bases from V and 3 bases from J; bases unmatched to any gene: 12. CDR3 length: 15 residues. CDR1 is MNHEY and CDR2 is SVGAGI in the germline V gene. The CDR3 loop is CASTPDRTSYYEQYF. CDR3 nucleotide sequence: TGTGCCAGCACCCCGGACAGGACGTCTTACTACGAGCAGTACTTC.

The chain links TRBV15 to TRBJ2-5; the match to TRBD1 covers 9 bases. Germline loops: CDR1 LNHNV, CDR2 YYDKDF (reference sequence). The trim removed 5 bases at V and 5 bases at J, leaving 9 bases unmatched. This CDR3 comprises 15 residues. The CDR3 is CATSRNRGRGETQYF. DNA for the CDR3: TGTGCCACCAGCCGGAACAGGGGGCGCGGTGAGACCCAGTACTTC.

The rearrangement links TRBV6-5 to TRBJ2-3; D is ambiguous. The V gene lost 5 bases and the J gene lost 3 bases, with 12 bases spanning the gap. The CDR3 is 14 residues long. Germline V CDR1 and CDR2: MNHEY, SVGAGI. The CDR3 reads CASSLDFATDTQYF. The CDR3 bases are TGTGCCAGCAGTCTAGATTTCGCGACAGATACGCAGTATTTT.

This chain joins TRBV6-1 and TRBJ2-2; unclear D gene. The V and J ends lost 7 bases and 6 bases respectively, with 18 bases between them. Germline lookup yields CDR1 MNHNS and CDR2 SASEGT. The CDR3 consists of 15 residues. CDR3 amino acids: CASNLPGPQAGELFF. Written as DNA, the CDR3 is TGTGCCAGCAATCTACCCGGGCCCCAAGCCGGGGAGCTGTTTTTT.

The CDR3 DNA is TGTGCCACCAGCAGGAGGTTCTCAACGTCGGCCTACGAGCAGTACTTC. It encodes CATSRRFSTSAYEQYF. V is TRBV15 and J is TRBJ2-7; D is unresolved. V gave up 3 bases and J gave up 2 bases, with 17 bases separating them. Per germline, CDR1 LNHNV and CDR2 YYDKDF (reference sequence). This CDR3 has 16 amino acids.

DNA for the CDR3: TGTGCCAGCAGTGAGACAGGGTGGCTTGCCGAGCAGTACTTC. Residues: CASSETGWLAEQYF. This rearrangement joins TRBV6-1 to TRBJ2-7; 7 bases fit TRBD1. Per the germline V gene, CDR1 is MNHNS and CDR2 is SASEGT. V shed 3 bases, J shed 6 bases, and the junction held 8 bases outside the gene matches. This CDR3 is 14 amino acids long.

The chain joins TRBV6-1 to TRBJ1-5; TRBD1 matches at 7 bases. Per the germline V gene, CDR1 is MNHNS and CDR2 is SASEGT. V was pared by 3 bases and J by 2 bases, with 13 bases of the junction left unmatched. The CDR3 totals 18 residues. The CDR3 bases are TGTGCCAGCAGTGAGGCCGCAGAGTGGGGACAGCGCAATCAGCCCCAGCATTTT. Translating it yields CASSEAAEWGQRNQPQHF.

V is TRBV15 and J is TRBJ2-7; D is possibly TRBD1 (6 bases). Trimming left V 3 bases short and J 4 bases short, with 16 bases between. Germline loops: CDR1 LNHNV, CDR2 YYDKDF (reference sequence). The CDR3 has 15 amino acids. The CDR3 is CATSRGRGLGYEQYF. DNA for the CDR3: TGTGCCACCAGCAGGGGCAGGGGTCTCGGTTACGAGCAGTACTTC.

This clone was picked up a small number of times. This rearrangement joins TRBV15 to TRBJ2-1; the D gene is possibly TRBD2 (7 bases). Germline CDR1 reads LNHNV; CDR2 reads YYDKDF (reference sequence). Deletions cut 5 bases from V and 9 bases from J, with 14 bases between. The CDR3 is 13 residues long. CDR3 residues: CATSRQRGGEQFF. For the CDR3, the DNA is TGTGCCACCAGCCGGCAAAGGGGGGGTGAGCAGTTCTTC.

The chain uses TRBV11-2 and TRBJ1-2, with TRBD1 matching 8 bases. The CDR3 totals 14 residues. The V gene end was trimmed by 1 base and the J gene end by 8 bases; junction bases not matched to a gene: 6. From germline, CDR1 is SGHAT and CDR2 FQNNGV. The CDR3 DNA reads as TGTGCCAGCAGCTTAGCGGGACAGGTGGGCGGCTACACCTTC. The encoded protein is CASSLAGQVGGYTF. Based on the CDR3 plus reference TRBV11-2 and TRBJ1-2, the full variable domain is EAGVAQSPRYKIIEKRQSVAFWCNPISGHATLYWYQQILGQGPKLLIQFQNNGVVDDSQLPKDRFSAERLKGVDSTLKIQPAKLEDSAVYLCASSLAGQVGGYTFGSGTRLTVV.

The V and J genes are TRBV18 and TRBJ2-2; no clear D. This CDR3 spans 14 amino acids. Trimming took 4 bases from V and 6 from J, leaving 12 bases between them. Per the germline V gene, CDR1 is KGHSH and CDR2 is LQKENI. The CDR3 here is CASSHIDKAGELFF. CDR3 nucleotides: TGTGCCAGCTCACATATAGACAAAGCCGGGGAGCTGTTTTTT.

The chain employs TRBV28 and TRBJ1-4; TRBD1 matches at 7 bases. The J segment lost 7 bases and the V segment lost 4 bases, leaving 12 bases of the junction unmatched. The CDR3 contains 16 residues. CDR1 and CDR2 from the germline V gene are MDHEN and SYDVKM. The DNA for the CDR3 is TGTGCCAGCAGTTCTATCCCCGGGACAGACCCTGAAAAACTGTTTTTT. Its protein product is CASSSIPGTDPEKLFF. The complete variable domain, with remaining parts taken from reference TRBV28 and TRBJ1-4, reads DVKVTQSSRYLVKRTGEKVFLECVQDMDHENMFWYRQDPGLGLRLIYFSYDVKMKEKGDIPEGYSVSREKKERFSLILESASTNQTSMYLCASSSIPGTDPEKLFFGSGTQLSVL.